This T cell receptor (beta chain) was documented in a study of shared clonotypes between healthy human individuals. Assay: immunoSEQ multiplex PCR; the TCRdb copy retains only in-frame clones and omits some. The data contain 500,000 or so clones, about 96% of them singletons. The CDR3 consists of 16 residues. Trimming stripped 4 bases from V and 1 base from J, with 15 bases between. Germline V gene lookup returns CDR1 SGHKS and CDR2 YYEKEE (reference sequence). Regarding the study as a whole: Estimated richness was generally greater in naive than memory subsets.

Points on this clone: What it recognizes is unknown.

This TCR came from a woman in her thirties in good health. The rearrangement links TRBV5-5 to TRBJ2-4; a weak D match, TRBD1 (6 bases). Sample: naive CD4+ T cells sorted from blood. Stated subset: CD45RA+ positively selected. CDR3 sequence: CASSPTTGIAKNIQYF. The DNA for the CDR3 is TGTGCCAGCAGCCCTACTACAGGGATTGCCAAAAACATTCAGTACTTC.